These T cell receptor beta chains were read from a single sample in a study of cytomegalovirus exposure and HLA in healthy donors. Some clones are missing from TCRdb's copy, which holds only in-frame ones; the method was immunoSEQ multiplex PCR. The repertoire holds roughly 100,000 clones, approximately 79% seen once, with roughly 5% in the top ten. Input material: PBMCs. The receptors were gathered from a man in his sixties in good health and CMV-seropositive. CDR3s include the opening cysteine and the closing phenylalanine or tryptophan. Fields, in order: J gene, D gene, clone size, V gene, CDR3 protein, CDR3 DNA. D genes are given only for firm matches. A clone size is listed for some rows: how often the clone was seen (once, few, many), or a class if it is expanded.

TRBJ2-1 | TRBD1 | - | TRBV28 | CASSTGTVNDNEQFF | TGTGCCAGCAGTACCGGGACAGTTAACGACAATGAGCAGTTCTTC
TRBJ2-3 | TRBD1 | - | TRBV27 | CASSGQGLWDTQYF | TGTGCCAGCAGCGGACAGGGCCTTTGGGATACGCAGTATTTT
TRBJ1-1 | - | - | TRBV7-2 | CASRGQWSTEAFF | TGTGCCAGCCGCGGACAGTGGTCCACTGAAGCTTTCTTT
TRBJ1-6 | TRBD1 | - | TRBV28 | CASSSPGTGNSPLHF | TGTGCCAGCAGTTCCCCCGGGACAGGGAATTCACCCCTCCACTTT
TRBJ2-5 | - | - | TRBV11-2 | CASSRRGQETQYF | TGTGCCAGCAGCCGCAGGGGCCAAGAGACCCAGTACTTC
TRBJ1-5 | - | - | TRBV7-2 | CASSLGQSSNQPQHF | TGTGCCAGCAGCTTAGGACAGTCCAGCAATCAGCCCCAGCATTTT
TRBJ2-5 | - | - | TRBV10-2 | CASRGGQQETQYF | TGCGCCAGCAGGGGGGGACAGCAAGAGACCCAGTACTTC
TRBJ2-7 | - | once | TRBV7-9 | CASSLEDIYEQYF | TGTGCCAGCAGCTTAGAGGACATCTACGAGCAGTACTTC
TRBJ2-7 | - | - | TRBV20-1 | CSGQGIYEQYF | TGCAGTGGGCAGGGGATATACGAGCAGTACTTC
TRBJ2-3 | TRBD2 | - | TRBV7-2 | CASSLGLAGGPGDTQYF | TGTGCCAGCAGCTTGGGACTAGCGGGGGGGCCAGGGGATACGCAGTATTTT
TRBJ1-2 | TRBD1 | - | TRBV4-1 | CASSQEAGGNYGYTF | TGCGCCAGCAGCCAAGAGGCAGGGGGCAACTATGGCTACACCTTC
TRBJ2-3 | - | - | TRBV19 | CASSSGLFTQYF | TGTGCCAGTAGTAGCGGACTCTTTACGCAGTATTTT
TRBJ2-7 | TRBD2 | - | TRBV6-5 | CASSYSRLAGSYEQYF | TGTGCCAGCAGTTACTCCCGACTAGCGGGGTCCTACGAGCAGTACTTC
TRBJ1-1 | - | - | TRBV5-8 | CASSFRRFGGTEAFF | TGTGCCAGCAGCTTTCGGCGTTTCGGGGGCACTGAAGCTTTCTTT
TRBJ1-5 | - | - | TRBV10-2 | CASRIQENQPQHF | TGCGCCAGCAGGATACAGGAGAATCAGCCCCAGCATTTT
TRBJ2-7 | - | once | TRBV7-2 | CASSPGLASRAYEQYF | TGTGCCAGCAGCCCCGGGCTTGCGTCGAGGGCCTACGAGCAGTACTTC
TRBJ1-2 | - | once | TRBV29-1 | CSGEVPPYGYTF | TGCAGCGGGGAGGTCCCACCCTATGGCTACACCTTC
TRBJ1-2 | - | - | TRBV19 | CASSIDFRKDGYTF | TGTGCCAGTAGTATAGATTTCAGGAAAGATGGCTACACCTTC
TRBJ1-3 | - | few | TRBV9 | CASSPLGTVSGNTIYF | TGTGCCAGCAGCCCCCTGGGCACCGTCTCTGGAAACACCATATATTTT
TRBJ2-1 | - | - | TRBV7-3 | CASALGGAGSSYNEQFF | TGTGCCAGCGCTCTAGGTGGGGCCGGGAGCTCCTACAATGAGCAGTTCTTC
TRBJ2-3 | TRBD1 | - | TRBV27 | CASSRRQGAGTDTQYF | TGTGCCAGCAGCCGCCGACAGGGAGCAGGCACAGATACGCAGTATTTT
TRBJ1-3 | TRBD1 | few | TRBV7-9 | CASSRSGQGVGTIYF | TGTGCCAGCAGCCGTAGCGGACAGGGTGTGGGCACCATATATTTT
TRBJ2-2 | TRBD1 | - | TRBV6-5 | CASSKTGVATGELFF | TGTGCCAGCAGTAAAACAGGGGTGGCCACCGGGGAGCTGTTTTTT
TRBJ1-3 | - | - | TRBV29-1 | CSVGEVNTIYF | TGCAGCGTTGGTGAGGTAAACACCATATATTTT
TRBJ1-6 | - | - | TRBV6-5 | CASSEGSYNSPLHF | TGTGCCAGCAGTGAGGGATCCTATAATTCACCCCTCCACTTT
TRBJ2-1 | TRBD2 | few | TRBV15 | CATSRDSGGANEQFF | TGTGCCACCAGCAGAGATAGCGGGGGGGCCAATGAGCAGTTCTTC
TRBJ1-5 | TRBD1 | once | TRBV7-9 | CASSPQGDQPQHF | TGTGCCAGCAGCCCTCAGGGGGATCAGCCCCAGCATTTT
TRBJ1-2 | - | - | TRBV19 | CASSEGDYGYTF | TGTGCCAGTAGTGAGGGTGACTATGGCTACACCTTC
TRBJ2-7 | TRBD2 | - | TRBV7-9 | CASSLGTSGGYEQYF | TGTGCCAGCAGCTTAGGCACTAGCGGGGGGTACGAGCAGTACTTC
TRBJ1-5 | - | few | TRBV18 | CASSHENQPQHF | TGTGCCAGCTCACACGAGAATCAGCCCCAGCATTTT
TRBJ1-6 | - | - | TRBV15 | CATRKPGSSYNSPLHF | TGTGCCACCAGGAAACCAGGGTCCTCCTATAATTCACCCCTCCACTTT
TRBJ1-1 | - | - | TRBV11-3 | CASSLGPGTEAFF | TGTGCCAGCAGCTTAGGGCCAGGAACTGAAGCTTTCTTT
TRBJ2-1 | TRBD1 | - | TRBV5-1 | CASSLGTVSNEQFF | TGCGCCAGCAGCTTAGGGACAGTATCGAATGAGCAGTTCTTC
TRBJ2-2 | TRBD2 | - | TRBV4-1 | CASSHNERGSTGELFF | TGCGCCAGCAGCCATAATGAGCGGGGCTCCACCGGGGAGCTGTTTTTT
TRBJ2-1 | - | once | TRBV9 | CASSLSGVGYYNEQFF | TGTGCCAGCAGCCTCTCAGGGGTGGGGTACTACAATGAGCAGTTCTTC
TRBJ2-1 | TRBD2 | - | TRBV5-4 | CASSLALGGNEQFF | TGTGCCAGCAGCTTGGCCCTGGGGGGGAATGAGCAGTTCTTC
TRBJ1-2 | - | once | TRBV6-5 | CASSPLTAAFYGYTF | TGTGCCAGCAGTCCCCTCACCGCAGCGTTCTATGGCTACACCTTC
TRBJ1-1 | TRBD1 | - | TRBV6-1 | CASSEYRGRTEAFF | TGTGCCAGCAGTGAATACAGGGGGCGTACTGAAGCTTTCTTT
TRBJ1-1 | - | - | TRBV5-1 | CASSLDKGPREEAFF | TGCGCCAGCAGCTTAGATAAGGGACCTCGGGAGGAAGCTTTCTTT
TRBJ2-4 | - | - | TRBV10-1 | CASSPGVQNIQYF | TGCGCCAGCAGCCCGGGAGTCCAAAACATTCAGTACTTC
TRBJ1-2 | TRBD1 | - | TRBV5-1 | CASSLGHRQGPVGYTF | TGCGCCAGCAGCTTGGGCCACCGACAGGGCCCCGTTGGCTACACCTTC